A single sample is the source of the 12 T cell receptor beta chains below, sequenced in a study of shared clonotypes between healthy human individuals. Profiling relied on immunoSEQ multiplex PCR, and the TCRdb table lists in-frame clones only, not all of them. Of 2 million to 2.5 million clones in the sample, 90% to 95% were seen once. The sequencing input was naive CD4+ T cells from PBMCs. Indicated subset: CD45RA+ positively selected. The source is a man aged 18 to 30 in good health. Some clones in this sample may be carry-over from other donors' samples.

The chain joins TRBV28 to TRBJ2-7; unclear D gene. Germline V lookup: CDR1 MDHEN, CDR2 SYDVKM. There are 15 residues in the CDR3. Trimming took off 2 bases at V and 0 bases at J, with 11 bases between the two ends. CDR3 DNA sequence: TGTGCCAGCAGTTTAGGCAGCATCCTCTCCTACGAGCAGTACTTC. It encodes CASSLGSILSYEQYF.

This chain connects TRBV5-1 to TRBJ2-1, with a tentative D call TRBD2 (5 bases). V was shortened by 4 bases and J by 9 bases, with 26 bases between the two germline ends. The CDR3 is made up of 17 amino acids. From germline, CDR1 is SGHRS and CDR2 YFSETQ. Here the CDR3 reads CASSPGGIGYGSGEQFF. DNA of the CDR3: TGCGCCAGCAGCCCCGGAGGTATCGGGTATGGATCAGGTGAGCAGTTCTTC.

The sample holds one count of this clone. V and J are TRBV5-1 and TRBJ2-5; D is tentatively TRBD1 or TRBD2 (5 bases each). The V and J ends lost 3 bases and 4 bases respectively, with 13 bases between them. Per the germline V gene, CDR1 is SGHRS and CDR2 is YFSETQ. The CDR3 is 14 amino acids. CDR3 sequence (DNA): TGCGCCAGCAGCTCCGCAGCAGGGACAGAGACCCAGTACTTC. This translates into CASSSAAGTETQYF.

The chain uses TRBV7-2 and TRBJ1-2, with D unclear. This CDR3 is 15 amino acids long. Germline V lookup: CDR1 SGHTA, CDR2 FQGNSA. The V and J ends lost 3 bases and 0 bases respectively, with 11 bases between them. CDR3 sequence: CASSFYGSPNYGYTF. For the CDR3, the DNA is TGTGCCAGCAGCTTCTACGGCAGTCCTAACTATGGCTACACCTTC. The full variable domain, rest sourced from reference TRBV7-2 and TRBJ1-2, is GAGVSQSPSNKVTEKGKDVELRCDPISGHTALYWYRQSLGQGLEFLIYFQGNSAPDKSGLPSDRFSAERTGGSVSTLTIQRTQQEDSAVYLCASSFYGSPNYGYTFGSGTRLTVV.

This sequence joins TRBV27 and TRBJ1-1; D is undetermined. The V end was cut by 7 bases, the J end by 0 bases, with 21 bases between. This CDR3 comprises 17 residues. Germline CDR1 is MNHEY and CDR2 is SMNVEV (reference sequence). This CDR3 reads CASIHPPLSAMNTEAFF. DNA of the CDR3: TGTGCCAGCATCCATCCTCCCCTGTCAGCTATGAACACTGAAGCTTTCTTT.

The chain employs TRBV11-1 and TRBJ2-1; D ambiguous. CDR1 is SGHAT, CDR2 FQDESV, per germline (reference sequence). The V gene lost 4 bases and the J gene lost 5 bases, with 9 bases spanning the gap. The CDR3 runs to 13 residues. For the CDR3, the DNA is TGTGCCAGCAGCTCTCATCTTGACAATGAGCAGTTCTTC. The encoded protein is CASSSHLDNEQFF.

This rearrangement joins TRBV14 to TRBJ2-1; TRBD1 is a possible D gene (6 bases). The CDR3 sequence is 17 residues long. With 5 bases removed from V and 4 bases from J, the gap between germline ends came to 21 bases. Germline CDR1 reads SGHDN; CDR2 reads FVKESK. This CDR3 reads CASSAKTGRRLYNEQFF. CDR3 nucleotides: TGTGCCAGCAGCGCCAAGACAGGCAGGCGATTATACAATGAGCAGTTCTTC.

This chain links TRBV5-4 with TRBJ1-2; D not certain. The CDR3 totals 14 residues. The germline CDR1 and CDR2 sequences are SGHNT and YYREEE (reference sequence). V was shortened by 4 bases and J by 4 bases, with 14 bases between the two germline ends. The CDR3 sequence is CASSTPGSIYGYTF. As DNA, the CDR3 is TGTGCCAGCAGCACCCCTGGCAGTATCTATGGCTACACCTTC.

The chain employs TRBV19 and TRBJ2-7; maybe TRBD1 (6 bases). The CDR3 length is 14 residues. CDR1 and CDR2 (germline): LNHDA, SQIVND (reference sequence). With 2 bases removed from V and 2 bases from J, the gap between germline ends came to 10 bases. CDR3 DNA: TGTGCCAGTAGTATACCGGGACAAACCTACGAGCAGTACTTC. It translates to CASSIPGQTYEQYF.

The chain recombines TRBV15 with TRBJ1-2; D is ambiguous. Trimming cost V 5 bases and J 0 bases, with 7 bases left between them. Germline loops: CDR1 LNHNV, CDR2 YYDKDF (reference sequence). The CDR3 spans 13 residues. CDR3 protein: CATSPTANYGYTF. DNA for the CDR3: TGTGCCACCAGCCCAACGGCTAACTATGGCTACACCTTC.

This clone was observed a few times. V is TRBV7-9 and J is TRBJ1-1; TRBD1 is a possible D gene (5 bases). CDR1 is SEHNR, CDR2 FQNEAQ, per germline (reference sequence). Trimming pared 6 bases from V and 4 bases from J, leaving 15 bases between. The CDR3 is made up of 14 amino acids. CDR3 nucleotides: TGTGCCAGCAGTTCAACGGGGACGAGCACTGAAGCTTTCTTT. This codes for CASSSTGTSTEAFF.

This chain uses TRBV5-1 with TRBJ2-7, with a tentative D call TRBD1 (6 bases). Deletions cut 2 bases from V and 3 bases from J, with 12 bases between. CDR1 SGHRS and CDR2 YFSETQ come from the germline V gene. The CDR3 spans 14 residues. In DNA form, the CDR3 reads TGCGCCAGCAGCTTAAGCAGGGGCCTCTACGAGCAGTACTTC. This sequence encodes CASSLSRGLYEQYF.